These T cell receptor beta chains were read from a single sample in a study of T cells in Graves' hyperthyroidism and ophthalmopathy. TCRdb re-called the multiplex PCR reads through MiXCR, storing one row per CDR3 protein. The table has 550,000 to 800,000 distinct CDR3 sequences, 17% seen once. Material: blood. These receptors all come from a man aged 50-60 years with Graves' hyperthyroidism. The CDR3 runs from the conserved cysteine through the conserved F or W.

j_gene | v_gene | CDR3aa
TRBJ2-1 | TRBV18 | CASSLGLAGATGSYNEQFF
TRBJ1-2 | TRBV7-2 | CASSSVVMDGYTF
TRBJ2-7 | TRBV6-5 | CASSYSISQGLREQYF
TRBJ2-2 | TRBV2 | CASSVGRTTGELFF
TRBJ2-1 | TRBV28 | CASSAPGLAGVKAFF
TRBJ2-1 | TRBV28 | CASSSGGGYEQFF
TRBJ2-1 | TRBV3-1 | CASGALAGGNEQFF
TRBJ2-7 | TRBV2 | CASRMTLYEQYF
TRBJ2-5 | TRBV29-1 | CSVDVGGETQYF
TRBJ1-1 | TRBV6-2/TRBV6-3 | CASNSKGLDTEAFF
TRBJ2-1 | TRBV20-1 | CSASKWESLYNEQFF
TRBJ1-1 | TRBV20-1 | CSARGYGDTEAFF
TRBJ2-1 | TRBV19 | CASSIEGSSYNEQFF
TRBJ1-2 | TRBV12-3/TRBV12-4 | CASSFWTGGANVYGYTF
TRBJ2-5 | TRBV11-3 | CASSSQSQETQYF
TRBJ2-1 | TRBV6-2/TRBV6-3 | CASSWGGFNEQFF
TRBJ2-2 | TRBV2 | CASGTSGGLNTGELFF
TRBJ1-5 | TRBV11-2 | CASRASGSEAQHF
TRBJ1-6 | TRBV18 | CASSPPGLNNSPLHF
TRBJ2-1 | TRBV9 | CASSVAGGVVNEQFF
TRBJ2-1 | TRBV7-6 | CASSPKTSGSAYNEQFF
TRBJ2-7 | TRBV11-2 | CASSGGPPPYEQYF
TRBJ1-4 | TRBV11-2 | CASSLGLANEKLFF
TRBJ1-5 | TRBV5-5 | CASRADGFNQPQHF
TRBJ2-2 | TRBV20-1 | CSARDRRVPTGELFF
TRBJ1-2 | TRBV27 | CASSLMATNYGYTF
TRBJ1-6 | TRBV27 | CASNPSGALPLNSPLHF
TRBJ2-1 | TRBV27 | CASGSLAANEQFF
TRBJ2-1 | TRBV5-6 | CASSRYDKYNEQFF
TRBJ2-1 | TRBV28 | CASSSLAAGSYNEQFF
TRBJ2-2 | TRBV20-1 | CSARTVNTGELFF
TRBJ2-5 | TRBV28 | CASGTTQYF
TRBJ1-5 | TRBV11-2 | CASSLNGQAGGQPQHF
TRBJ2-7 | TRBV7-2 | CASSPSGLAGDEQYF
TRBJ1-6 | TRBV11-2 | CASSKTGGNSPLHF
TRBJ1-1 | TRBV27 | CASQRTGIRTEAFF
TRBJ2-5 | TRBV3-1 | CASSQTGTSGRRSETQYF
TRBJ2-7 | TRBV5-6 | CASSLDTVFHEQYF
TRBJ1-5 | TRBV2 | CASSEMGRINQPQHF
TRBJ2-1 | TRBV7-9 | CASSLEGESSYNEQFF
TRBJ1-2 | TRBV2 | CASKLDSSNYGYTF
TRBJ2-7 | TRBV27 | CASKLAGVDEQYF
TRBJ1-2 | TRBV7-2 | CASSLTGDYYGYTF
TRBJ1-4 | TRBV2 | CASSERRATNEKLFF
TRBJ2-7 | TRBV9 | CASSPQGQVNSYEQYF
TRBJ1-4 | TRBV5-6 | CASSLEGTGSYEKLFF